The 32 T cell receptor beta chains below all came from one sample that was sequenced in a study of shared clonotypes between healthy human individuals (dated by TCRdb to the early 2020s). Library preparation was by the immunoSEQ multiplex PCR assay. This is the immuneACCESS table as TCRdb keeps it, with only in-frame sequences that have V and J called. A part of the clones is gone; compared with another copy, unresolved V genes explain less than half, and the rest is unexplained. Present in this sample are under 550,000 clones, about 96% of which were seen just once. Of the sample, about 0.054% falls within the top ten clones. Sequencing input: naive CD4+ T cells sorted from blood. The label giving this sample's cell subset or site can be read as: CD45RA+ positively selected. These receptors all come from a woman aged 25 to 39 in good health.

The chain has TRBV7-9 and TRBJ2-1; D not certain. Per germline, CDR1 SEHNR and CDR2 FQNEAQ (reference sequence). The CDR3 covers 15 residues. The ends were cut back, 2 bases at V and 3 bases at J, with 11 bases in the middle. CDR3 DNA: TGTGCCAGCAGCTTACGGACCCAAAACTACAATGAGCAGTTCTTC. This encodes CASSLRTQNYNEQFF.

The gene calls are TRBV7-3 and TRBJ2-7; TRBD2 matches at 11 bases. There are 16 residues in the CDR3. Germline V gene sequence: CDR1 SGHTA, CDR2 FQGTGA. The J segment lost 5 bases and the V segment lost 1 base, leaving 7 bases of the junction unmatched. The CDR3 nucleotides are TGTGCCAGCAGCTTAAGTCGCGCTAGCGGGAGGCACGAGCAGTACTTC. Translation: CASSLSRASGRHEQYF.

The chain employs TRBV11-1 and TRBJ2-7; 11 bases are shared with TRBD2. The germline V gene encodes CDR1 SGHAT and CDR2 FQDESV (reference sequence). V was pared by 5 bases and J by 7 bases, with 13 bases of the junction left unmatched. There are 16 residues in the CDR3. The CDR3 DNA reads TGTGCCAGCAGCCCAATGGGCGGGACTAGCGGTTTTGAGCAGTACTTC. It encodes CASSPMGGTSGFEQYF. The variable domain in full, with the rest retrieved from reference TRBV11-1 and TRBJ2-7, is EAEVAQSPRYKITEKSQAVAFWCDPISGHATLYWYRQILGQGPELLVQFQDESVVDDSQLPKDRFSAERLKGVDSTLKIQPAELGDSAMYLCASSPMGGTSGFEQYFGPGTRLTVT.

Here the CDR3 DNA reads TGTGCCAGCAGAGTGGACCGTGACTACGAGCAGTACTTC. Translation: CASRVDRDYEQYF. J is TRBJ2-7 and V is TRBV28; the D is unclear. The CDR3 contains 13 residues. Trimming removed 6 bases from V and 3 bases from J, with 12 bases in between. In germline, CDR1 is MDHEN, CDR2 SYDVKM.

V is TRBV25-1 and J is TRBJ1-2; 9 bases align to TRBD1. After removal of 5 bases from V and 2 bases from J, the junction contained 6 bases not matched to a gene. The germline V gene has CDR1 MGHDK and CDR2 SYGVNS. The CDR3 spans 15 residues. The CDR3 sequence: CASSFPGQGNYGYTF. CDR3 sequence (DNA): TGTGCCAGCAGTTTTCCGGGACAGGGAAACTATGGCTACACCTTC.

This clone appeared a few times. The chain has TRBV2 and TRBJ1-5, with 8 bases identical to TRBD1. The CDR3 sequence is 15 residues long. Germline V gives CDR1 SNHLY, CDR2 FYNNEI. The V segment lost 6 bases and the J segment 3 bases; nucleotides outside the gene matches: 7. The CDR3 DNA follows: TGTGCCAGCAGAGGGACAGGTCATAACAATCAGCCCCAGCATTTT. This codes for CASRGTGHNNQPQHF.

The V and J genes are TRBV25-1 and TRBJ2-7; 8 bases line up with TRBD1. The CDR3 consists of 14 residues. Germline loops: CDR1 MGHDK, CDR2 SYGVNS. With V trimmed by 7 bases and J by 1 base, 6 bases remained unmatched. This CDR3 reads CASIGTGGSYEQYF. Here the CDR3 DNA reads TGTGCCAGCATCGGGACAGGCGGTTCCTACGAGCAGTACTTC.

This clone was counted a single time. This chain joins TRBV7-8 and TRBJ1-2, with D possibly TRBD1 on 5 matching bases. The V and J ends lost 5 bases and 7 bases respectively, with 17 bases between them. Germline V CDR1 and CDR2: SGHVS, FQNEAQ. The CDR3 runs to 14 residues. The CDR3 region is CASSNDRGRGGYTF. CDR3 in DNA: TGTGCCAGCAGCAACGACCGGGGCCGAGGTGGCTACACCTTC.

The chain couples TRBV7-8 to TRBJ1-4, with TRBD1 identical over 8 bases. With V trimmed by 1 base and J by 3 bases, 7 bases remained unmatched. The CDR3 spans 17 residues. Germline V gives CDR1 SGHVS, CDR2 FQNEAQ. Here the CDR3 reads CASSLGAGGSANEKLFF. As DNA, the CDR3 is TGTGCCAGCAGCTTAGGGGCAGGGGGCTCAGCTAATGAAAAACTGTTTTTT.

The chain couples TRBV11-2 to TRBJ2-1, with unresolved D. Trimming took 2 bases from V and 8 from J, leaving 22 bases between them. Germline CDR1 is SGHAT and CDR2 is FQNNGV. The CDR3 spans 17 residues. The CDR3 DNA sequence: TGTGCCAGCAGCTTAAGCCAGATACGGCACCGAAGTTATGAGCAGTTCTTC. Translated, it gives CASSLSQIRHRSYEQFF.

The chain links TRBV18 to TRBJ2-5; D gene unclear. The better agreement between TRBJ2-7 and the DNA end casts doubt on the J call. The CDR3 consists of 12 residues. From germline, CDR1 is KGHSH and CDR2 LQKENI. CDR3: CASSPGRDEQYF. The CDR3 nucleotides are TGTGCCAGCTCACCGGGTCGGGACGAGCAGTACTTC.

Written as DNA, the CDR3 is TGTGCCAGCAGTGACCCGCGGAAAAGGACCGGGGAGCTGTTTTTT. Amino acid sequence: CASSDPRKRTGELFF. This sequence joins TRBV7-6 and TRBJ2-2; D is undetermined. Germline assignment: CDR1 SGHVS and CDR2 FNYEAQ. The V end was cut by 6 bases, the J end by 5 bases, with 16 bases between. CDR3 size: 15 residues.

The J gene is TRBJ2-5, the V gene TRBV6-1; possible D gene TRBD1, 6 bases. This CDR3 is built from 17 residues. The V and J ends lost 1 base and 5 bases respectively, with 20 bases between them. Per the germline V gene, CDR1 is MNHNS and CDR2 is SASEGT. The CDR3 coding sequence is TGTGCCAGCAGTGAAGACCTCACGGAAGGGGGTGGGGAGACCCAGTACTTC. Translation gives CASSEDLTEGGGETQYF.

The chain carries TRBV28 and TRBJ2-5; 7 bases map to TRBD1. Trimming removed 11 bases from V and 5 bases from J; junction bases left unmatched: 14. Germline loops: CDR1 MDHEN, CDR2 SYDVKM. CDR3 length: 14 amino acids. CDR3 amino acids: CASKDRIVLETQYF. CDR3 in DNA: TGTGCCTCAAAGGACAGGATTGTTTTGGAGACCCAGTACTTC.

The rearrangement links TRBV5-4 to TRBJ1-2; no firm D call. The germline V gene encodes CDR1 SGHNT and CDR2 YYREEE (reference sequence). This CDR3 has 15 amino acids. Between the trimmed V and J ends, which lost 0 bases and 0 bases, there was a span of 9 bases. CDR3 sequence: CASSLASGANYGYTF. The CDR3, as DNA: TGTGCCAGCAGCTTGGCGAGTGGGGCTAACTATGGCTACACCTTC.

V usage is TRBV7-3 and J usage is TRBJ2-1; 7 bases line up with TRBD2. Germline V gene sequence: CDR1 SGHTA, CDR2 FQGTGA. The trim removed 4 bases at V and 6 bases at J, leaving 3 bases unmatched. The CDR3 runs to 13 residues. The CDR3 here is CASSWTSRNEQFF. DNA for the CDR3: TGTGCCAGCAGCTGGACTAGTCGCAATGAGCAGTTCTTC. The entire variable domain, with the rest obtained from reference TRBV7-3 and TRBJ2-1, is as follows: GAGVSQTPSNKVTEKGKYVELRCDPISGHTALYWYRQSLGQGPEFLIYFQGTGAADDSGLPNDRFFAVRPEGSVSTLKIQRTERGDSAVYLCASSWTSRNEQFFGPGTRLTVL.

V usage is TRBV7-7 and J usage is TRBJ2-5; D gene uncertain. This CDR3 comprises 14 residues. V lost 1 base and J lost 1, with 7 bases in between. In germline, CDR1 is SSHAT, CDR2 FNYEAQ (reference sequence). The DNA for the CDR3 is TGTGCCAGCAGCTTAGTCGGGTCCCAAGAGACCCAGTACTTC. This codes for CASSLVGSQETQYF.

V usage is TRBV7-2 and J usage is TRBJ1-5; D is uncertain. Germline V lookup: CDR1 SGHTA, CDR2 FQGNSA. The CDR3 has 14 amino acids. V was pared by 3 bases and J by 5 bases, with 11 bases between. The CDR3 DNA reads TGTGCCAGCAGCTTCAGTGGGGAGGATCAGCCCCAGCATTTT. Its translation: CASSFSGEDQPQHF. The full variable domain, in which reference TRBV7-2 and TRBJ1-5 provide the parts outside the CDR3, is GAGVSQSPSNKVTEKGKDVELRCDPISGHTALYWYRQSLGQGLEFLIYFQGNSAPDKSGLPSDRFSAERTGGSVSTLTIQRTQQEDSAVYLCASSFSGEDQPQHFGDGTRLSIL.

V and J are TRBV29-1 and TRBJ2-1, with 10 bases lining up with TRBD2. J was trimmed by 8 bases and V by 8 bases; bases with no gene match: 9. The CDR3 is 13 amino acids. Germline CDR1 and CDR2: SQVTM and ANQGSEA. The CDR3 loop reads CSIRAGGWDEQFF. The CDR3, as DNA: TGCAGCATCAGAGCGGGAGGGTGGGATGAGCAGTTCTTC.

The V gene is TRBV14, the J gene TRBJ1-1; D remains ambiguous. The length of the CDR3 is 17 residues. Germline CDR1 and CDR2: SGHDN and FVKESK. Trimming pared 4 bases from V and 0 bases from J, leaving 18 bases between. The CDR3 DNA sequence: TGTGCCAGCAGCCCCCCAGCTGAGGTGTTCATGAACACTGAAGCTTTCTTT. This translates into CASSPPAEVFMNTEAFF.

The chain carries TRBV28 and TRBJ2-7; 10 bases match TRBD1. Germline V CDR1 and CDR2: MDHEN, SYDVKM. Trimming removed 4 bases from V and 2 bases from J; junction bases left unmatched: 14. The CDR3 runs 18 residues. In nucleotides, the CDR3 is TGTGCCAGCAGTTCCGCTCCCGGGACAGGGGTCGGGGCCTACGAGCAGTACTTC. Amino acid sequence: CASSSAPGTGVGAYEQYF.

The chain combines TRBV11-2 with TRBJ2-7, with 7 bases identical to TRBD2. From germline, CDR1 is SGHAT and CDR2 FQNNGV. This CDR3 contains 14 residues. V lost 1 base and J lost 6; bases outside the gene matches: 6. The CDR3 nucleotides are TGTGCCAGCAGCTTAGTTGGGCGGGAGCTCGAGCAGTACTTC. This codes for CASSLVGRELEQYF.

This chain connects TRBV20-1 to TRBJ1-1; possible D gene TRBD1, 5 bases. The CDR3 length is 11 residues. The ends were cut back, 3 bases at V and 5 bases at J, with 7 bases in the middle. CDR1 is DFQATT, CDR2 SNEGSKA, per germline (reference sequence). The CDR3 region is CSASEGTEAFF. In DNA form, the CDR3 reads TGCAGTGCTAGTGAGGGGACTGAAGCTTTCTTT.

This rearrangement joins TRBV11-2 to TRBJ2-1; D may be TRBD2 (6 bases). Germline-derived CDR1 and CDR2 are SGHAT and FQNNGV. The CDR3 contains 15 residues. The germline V and J ends were trimmed by 7 bases and 4 bases, with 17 bases remaining between them. The CDR3: CASTPGRESYNEQFF. The CDR3 bases are TGTGCCAGCACCCCTGGACGGGAGAGTTACAATGAGCAGTTCTTC.

The rearrangement joins TRBV6-5 to TRBJ2-3, with 7 positions matching TRBD2. The ends lost 4 bases at V and 1 base at J; junction bases unmatched: 8. Germline CDR1 reads MNHEY; CDR2 reads SVGAGI. The CDR3 totals 16 residues. The CDR3 DNA is TGTGCCAGCAGTTGGGGGAGCGGGATGCGCACAGATACGCAGTATTTT. Its translation: CASSWGSGMRTDTQYF.

This clone appeared once. The V call is TRBV10-3, the J call TRBJ2-2; 14 positions agree with TRBD2. This CDR3 comprises 16 residues. CDR1 and CDR2 (germline): ENHRY, SYGVKD. V trimming: 0 bases; J trimming: 6 bases; junction bases outside the gene matches: 0. CDR3 in amino acids: CAISESGLAGAGELFF. The CDR3 region has the DNA TGTGCCATCAGTGAGTCGGGACTAGCGGGAGCCGGGGAGCTGTTTTTT.

The chain combines TRBV5-4 with TRBJ1-2; 7 nucleotides line up with TRBD1. The CDR3 runs 14 residues. Germline lookup yields CDR1 SGHNT and CDR2 YYREEE (reference sequence). V was clipped by 5 bases and J by 8 bases; unmatched bases: 12. The CDR3 reads CASSIGGARVGYTF. The CDR3, as DNA: TGTGCCAGCAGTATAGGGGGCGCGAGGGTCGGCTACACCTTC.

The CDR3 DNA is TGTGCCAGCGGGAGATTAGCGGGAGGACTGTACGAGCAGTACTTC. The encoded protein is CASGRLAGGLYEQYF. This chain links TRBV4-2 with TRBJ2-7; 10 bases match TRBD2. With 8 bases clipped from V and 4 bases from J, the junction kept 11 bases outside the gene matches. Germline V CDR1 and CDR2: LGHNA, YNFKEQ. The CDR3 has 15 amino acids.

The V and J genes are TRBV9 and TRBJ2-7, with 11 bases lining up with TRBD2. Germline V gene lookup returns CDR1 SGDLS and CDR2 YYNGEE. This CDR3 has 15 amino acids. V gave up 4 bases and J gave up 5 bases; unmatched junction bases: 8. CDR3 protein: CASSLTSGSFDEQYF. CDR3 in DNA: TGTGCCAGCAGCCTCACTAGCGGGAGCTTCGACGAGCAGTACTTC.

This chain uses TRBV5-1 with TRBJ2-1, with 7 bases matching TRBD1. The CDR3 totals 15 residues. The V gene end was trimmed by 3 bases and the J gene end by 7 bases; junction bases not matched to a gene: 10. Germline assignment: CDR1 SGHRS and CDR2 YFSETQ. CDR3 region: CASSYYRGSGNEQFF. CDR3 coding DNA: TGCGCCAGCAGCTACTACAGGGGATCGGGGAATGAGCAGTTCTTC.

The chain links TRBV6-5 to TRBJ1-2, with a tentative D call TRBD1 (5 bases). V lost 5 bases and J 0 bases, leaving 13 bases between the germline ends. The CDR3 contains 15 residues. From germline, CDR1 is MNHEY and CDR2 SVGAGI. CDR3 DNA sequence: TGTGCCAGCAGTCCTCGACAGAGACCTAACTATGGCTACACCTTC. Protein: CASSPRQRPNYGYTF.

The chain has TRBV5-1 and TRBJ1-3; 8 positions match TRBD1. CDR1 and CDR2 from the germline V gene are SGHRS and YFSETQ. Unmatched junction bases numbered 9, after V lost 4 bases and J lost 0 bases. The CDR3 length is 17 residues. CDR3 nucleotides: TGCGCCAGCAGCCCCGGGACAGGTGGAATCTCTGGAAACACCATATATTTT. Amino acids: CASSPGTGGISGNTIYF.